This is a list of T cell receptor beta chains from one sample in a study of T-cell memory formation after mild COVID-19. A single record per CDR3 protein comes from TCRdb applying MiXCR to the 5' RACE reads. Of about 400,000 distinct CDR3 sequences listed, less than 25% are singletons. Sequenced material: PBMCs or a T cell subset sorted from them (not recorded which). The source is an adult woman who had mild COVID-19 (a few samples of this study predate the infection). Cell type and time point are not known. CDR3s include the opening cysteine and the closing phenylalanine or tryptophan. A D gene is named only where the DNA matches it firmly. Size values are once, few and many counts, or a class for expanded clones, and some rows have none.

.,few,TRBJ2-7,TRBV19,CASSSIGSYEQYF,TGTGCCAGTAGCAGCATTGGGTCCTACGAGCAGTACTTC
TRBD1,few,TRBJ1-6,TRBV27,CASTRSDRGHSPLHF,TGTGCCAGCACAAGGTCTGACAGGGGTCATTCACCCCTCCACTTT
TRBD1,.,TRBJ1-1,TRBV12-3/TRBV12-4,CASSLQGAFEAFF,TGTGCCAGCAGTTTGCAGGGGGCCTTTGAAGCTTTCTTT
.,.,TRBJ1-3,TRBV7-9,CASSSRVDSGNTIYF,TGTGCCAGCAGCTCCCGGGTAGACTCTGGAAACACCATATATTTT
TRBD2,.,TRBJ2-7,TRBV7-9,CASSPRLAGGPHEQYF,TGTGCCAGCAGCCCCCGACTAGCGGGAGGGCCACACGAGCAGTACTTC
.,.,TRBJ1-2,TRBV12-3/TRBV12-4,CASSPYSGNYGYTF,TGTGCCAGCAGCCCCTACTCGGGGAACTATGGCTACACCTTC
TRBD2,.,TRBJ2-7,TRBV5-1,CASSFEPGGLLSKQYF,TGCGCCAGCAGCTTTGAACCGGGGGGGCTTCTTTCGAAGCAGTACTTC
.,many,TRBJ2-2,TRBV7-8,CASSLGMERSNTGELFF,TGTGCCAGCAGCTTAGGGATGGAGCGGTCGAACACCGGGGAGCTGTTTTTT
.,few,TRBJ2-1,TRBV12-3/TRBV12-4,CASSSPRLAAYDEQFF,TGTGCCAGCAGTTCCCCCCGGTTGGCCGCTTACGATGAGCAGTTCTTC
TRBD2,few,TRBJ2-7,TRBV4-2,CASSPPPGLAAYEQYF,TGTGCCAGCAGCCCGCCGCCGGGACTAGCTGCCTACGAGCAGTACTTC
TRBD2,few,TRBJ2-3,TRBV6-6,CASSYAGGSGGADTQYF,TGTGCCAGCAGTTACGCTGGGGGTAGCGGGGGGGCAGATACGCAGTATTTT
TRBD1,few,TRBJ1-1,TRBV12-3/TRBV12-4,CASSPGQGRAFF,TGTGCCAGCAGTCCCGGACAGGGAAGGGCTTTCTTT
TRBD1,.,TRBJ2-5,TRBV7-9,CASSFPPRGHETQYF,TGTGCCAGCAGCTTCCCCCCCAGGGGGCATGAGACCCAGTACTTC
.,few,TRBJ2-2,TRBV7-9,CASSRGLTGTDYTGELFF,TGTGCCAGCAGCCGCGGACTGACCGGGACGGACTACACCGGGGAGCTGTTTTTT
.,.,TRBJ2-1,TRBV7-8,CASSRDGAGSYNEQFF,TGTGCCAGCAGCCGGGACGGGGCCGGCTCCTACAATGAGCAGTTCTTC
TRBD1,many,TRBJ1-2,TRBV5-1,CASSLEAQGALYGYTF,TGCGCCAGCAGCTTGGAGGCACAGGGGGCTCTCTATGGCTACACCTTC
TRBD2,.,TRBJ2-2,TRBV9,CASSVESGRGVTGELFF,TGTGCCAGCAGCGTAGAAAGCGGGAGGGGGGTCACCGGGGAGCTGTTTTTT
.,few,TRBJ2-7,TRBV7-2,CASSFGGTSSYEQYF,TGTGCCAGCAGCTTTGGGGGGACCAGCTCCTACGAGCAGTACTTC